This TCR beta chain derives from a study of beta chain features in type 1 diabetes. Findings and limits, study-wide: Healthy donors had naive, central memory and Treg TCRB repertoires that appeared less similar than those seen among patients. A pattern of fewer insertions and more deletions at VDJ junctions was seen in type 1 diabetes patients. TCRB CDR3 length was moderately but significantly reduced in all four CD4+ subsets of Type 1 diabetes patients. PCR may have favored shorter templates equally in patients and controls.

The entirety of the isolated RNA underwent reverse transcription, so expressed TCRB transcripts were sequenced. Profiling relied on immunoSEQ multiplex PCR, and the TCRdb table lists in-frame clones only, not all of them. The data contain about 340,000 clones, approximately 13% of them seen just once; the ten biggest clones take up about 0.016%. This clone was observed a few times. The antigen remains unidentified. V gave up 0 bases and J gave up 2 bases; unmatched junction bases: 4. This CDR3 has 16 amino acids. Germline values: CDR1 PRHDT, CDR2 FYEKMQ (reference sequence). V usage is TRBV13 and J usage is TRBJ2-7, with 10 bases aligning to TRBD2. The receptor was derived from a woman between 18 and 29 years old with type 1 diabetes. Sequenced sample: naive CD4+ T cells from blood. CDR3 protein: CASSLGPAGGPYEQYV. The CDR3 DNA sequence: TGTGCCAGCAGCTTAGGCCCAGCGGGAGGGCCCTACGAGCAGTACGTC.